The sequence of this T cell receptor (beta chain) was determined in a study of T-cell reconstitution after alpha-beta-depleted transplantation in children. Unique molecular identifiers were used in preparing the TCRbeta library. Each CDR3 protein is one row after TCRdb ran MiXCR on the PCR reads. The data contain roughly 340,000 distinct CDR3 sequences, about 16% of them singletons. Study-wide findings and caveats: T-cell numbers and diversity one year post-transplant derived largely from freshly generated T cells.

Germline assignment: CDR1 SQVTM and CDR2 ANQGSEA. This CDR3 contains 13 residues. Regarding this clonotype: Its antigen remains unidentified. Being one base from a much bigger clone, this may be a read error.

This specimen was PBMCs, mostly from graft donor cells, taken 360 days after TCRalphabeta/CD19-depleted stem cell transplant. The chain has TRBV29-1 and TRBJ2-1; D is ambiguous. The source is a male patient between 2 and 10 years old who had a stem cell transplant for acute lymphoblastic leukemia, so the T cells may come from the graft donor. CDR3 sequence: CSVEDPGHNEEFF. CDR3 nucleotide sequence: TGCAGCGTTGAAGACCCAGGCCACAATGAGGAGTTCTTC.